The sequence of this T cell receptor (beta chain) was determined in a study of cytomegalovirus exposure and HLA in healthy donors. Note on this clone: The antigen remains unidentified.

Study-wide results and limits: Later findings reportedly placed an Asian-associated ancestry cluster below the approximately 670-donor mean for N-insertions.

The PCR made use of 60 Vbeta and 13 Jbeta primers. The table came from immunoSEQ multiplex PCR; TCRdb's copy has only in-frame clones and leaves some out. The sample lists about 140,000 clones; roughly 86% were seen once. The germline gives CDR1 SGHVS, CDR2 FNYEAQ. The J segment lost 4 bases and the V segment lost 5 bases, leaving 6 bases of the junction unmatched. The CDR3 sequence is 14 residues long. The clonotype originates from a man aged 18 to 30 in good health and CMV-seropositive. V and J are TRBV7-6 and TRBJ1-2, with 8 bases aligning to TRBD1. The specimen sequenced was PBMCs. This CDR3 is CASSAGGIGYGYTF. The CDR3 DNA is TGTGCCAGCAGCGCAGGGGGCATCGGCTATGGCTACACCTTC. Using reference TRBV7-6 and TRBJ1-2 for the parts outside the CDR3, the full variable domain is GAGVSQSPRYKVTKRGQDVALRCDPISGHVSLYWYRQALGQGPEFLTYFNYEAQQDKSGLPNDRFSAERPEGSISTLTIQRTEQRDSAMYRCASSAGGIGYGYTFGSGTRLTVV.